The subject of this entry is one T cell receptor (beta chain). These data are taken from a study of T cells after yellow fever vaccination. The germline V gene encodes CDR1 MNHEY and CDR2 SVGEGT. The J segment lost 3 bases and the V segment lost 7 bases, leaving 2 bases of the junction unmatched. The CDR3 consists of 12 residues. TCRdb called the 5' RACE reads again in MiXCR, with one record for every CDR3 protein. The sample lists about 320,000 distinct CDR3 sequences, 3.5% to 5% seen once, with 15% to 20% in the top ten. The TCR was taken from a man between 18 and 35 years old who received the YFV17D yellow fever vaccine. The sample was PBMCs, taken 15 days after the yellow fever booster vaccination. This chain links TRBV6-2 or TRBV6-3 with TRBJ2-7, with 8 bases identical to TRBD2. CDR3 amino acids: CASTTSGYEQYF. The CDR3 nucleotides read TGTGCCAGCACTACTAGCGGCTACGAGCAGTACTTC.